This TCR beta chain was sequenced during a study of blood T cell repertoires in COVID-19. This clone was seen a single time. The germline gives CDR1 ENHRY, CDR2 SYGVKD. V lost 3 bases and J 5 bases, leaving 14 bases between the germline ends. The CDR3 has 15 residues. Data came from immunoSEQ multiplex PCR; TCRdb stores just in-frame clones and leaves some out. The data contain hundreds of thousands of clones, 85% to 90% of them seen just once; the ten biggest clones take up over 0.85%. The TCR sequence derives from a man in his fifties or sixties who had been exposed to COVID-19. The rearrangement joins TRBV10-3 to TRBJ1-5; no clear D gene. Sample: PBMCs or T cells enriched from blood (not recorded which). DNA of the CDR3: TGTGCCATCAGTGATTCGACAACGCAGGATCAGCCCCAGCATTTT. This codes for CAISDSTTQDQPQHF.